The 28 T cell receptor beta chains given below trace back to one sample, sequenced in a study of blood T cell repertoires in COVID-19. This table comes from immunoSEQ multiplex PCR, and its TCRdb copy is limited to in-frame clones, with some not included. Of around 88,000 clones in the sample, 81% were seen once. The sample taken for sequencing was peripheral blood. Receptors were obtained from a man between 60 and 75 years old with acute or convalescent COVID-19.

This CDR3 reads CASSSDRGPGTEAFF. The CDR3 nucleotides read TGTGCCAGCAGTTCCGACAGGGGGCCGGGCACTGAAGCTTTCTTT. The chain couples TRBV27 to TRBJ1-1, with 10 bases fitting TRBD1. J gave up 4 bases and V 4 bases, and 6 bases lay outside the gene matches. This CDR3 contains 15 residues. The germline gives CDR1 MNHEY, CDR2 SMNVEV (reference sequence).

V gene TRBV2 combines with J gene TRBJ1-6; D not certain. The CDR3 has 14 amino acids. V lost 2 bases, J lost 8 bases, and 10 bases lay in between. Germline loops: CDR1 SNHLY, CDR2 FYNNEI. The CDR3 DNA reads as TGTGCCAGCAGTGAAAGTCAGTTGTATTCACCCCTCCACTTT. Amino acids: CASSESQLYSPLHF.

J is TRBJ2-7 and V is TRBV5-1; D remains unclear. The germline V gene encodes CDR1 SGHRS and CDR2 YFSETQ. Trimming stripped 2 bases from V and 3 bases from J, with 9 bases between. The CDR3 is made up of 13 amino acids. The CDR3 coding sequence is TGCGCCAGCAGCTTAGCCCTTAGCTACGAGCAGTACTTC. This translates into CASSLALSYEQYF.

In its sample, this clone was seen once. V is TRBV7-9 and J is TRBJ2-1; 10 bases match TRBD2. The V and J ends lost 7 bases and 0 bases, in that order; junction bases with no gene match: 3. The CDR3 sequence is 15 residues long. The germline V gene has CDR1 SEHNR and CDR2 FQNEAQ (reference sequence). DNA for the CDR3: TGTGCCAGCATTAGCGGGGGGCCCTCCTACAATGAGCAGTTCTTC. Protein product: CASISGGPSYNEQFF. The entire variable domain, with the rest obtained from reference TRBV7-9 and TRBJ2-1, is as follows: DTGVSQNPRHKITKRGQNVTFRCDPISEHNRLYWYRQTLGQGPEFLTYFQNEAQLEKSRLLSDRFSAERPKGSFSTLEIQRTEQGDSAMYLCASISGGPSYNEQFFGPGTRLTVL.

The chain couples TRBV18 to TRBJ1-1, with TRBD1 matching 11 bases. Germline V gives CDR1 KGHSH, CDR2 LQKENI. V lost 4 bases, J lost 5 bases, and 12 bases stayed unmatched. The CDR3 runs to 17 residues. The CDR3 sequence: CASSHGQGALLGTEAFF. The DNA of the CDR3 is TGTGCCAGCTCACACGGACAGGGGGCGCTTCTTGGGACTGAAGCTTTCTTT.

This chain uses TRBV28 with TRBJ2-4; possible D gene TRBD1, 5 bases. The CDR3 totals 12 residues. Trimming took off 5 bases at V and 14 bases at J, with 16 bases between the two ends. Germline V gene data show CDR1 as MDHEN and CDR2 as SYDVKM. The CDR3 sequence: CASSKEPGPKYF. The CDR3 DNA reads TGTGCCAGCAGTAAGGAACCAGGGCCTAAGTACTTC.

This clone showed up just a few times. V is TRBV19 and J is TRBJ1-6; D perhaps matches TRBD1 (5 bases). The CDR3 length is 14 residues. Germline CDR1 is LNHDA and CDR2 is SQIVND (reference sequence). Trimming left V 3 bases short and J 9 bases short, with 12 bases between. This CDR3 reads CASSIYSGPSPLHF. CDR3 bases: TGTGCCAGTAGTATTTACTCAGGGCCTTCACCCCTCCACTTT. Complete variable domain (other parts from reference TRBV19 and TRBJ1-6): DGGITQSPKYLFRKEGQNVTLSCEQNLNHDAMYWYRQDPGQGLRLIYYSQIVNDFQKGDIAEGYSVSREKKESFPLTVTSAQKNPTAFYLCASSIYSGPSPLHFGNGTRLTVT.

The J gene is TRBJ1-2, the V gene TRBV18, with D unresolved. V gave up 2 bases and J gave up 4 bases, with 11 bases separating them. The CDR3 loop spans 14 amino acids. CDR1 and CDR2 (germline): KGHSH, LQKENI. The CDR3 sequence is CASSPVQAPYGYTF. CDR3 DNA sequence: TGTGCCAGCTCACCAGTCCAGGCCCCCTATGGCTACACCTTC.

V usage is TRBV7-6 and J usage is TRBJ2-7; D gene uncertain. Germline V gene sequence: CDR1 SGHVS, CDR2 FNYEAQ. The V end was cut by 1 base, the J end by 5 bases, with 9 bases between. The CDR3 is 13 amino acids. CDR3 coding DNA: TGTGCCAGCAGCTTAGGCATTCGGGACGAGCAGTACTTC. Its translation: CASSLGIRDEQYF.

The chain is built from TRBV27 and TRBJ2-3, with 7 bases aligning to TRBD2. Unmatched junction bases numbered 12, after V lost 7 bases and J lost 2 bases. CDR3 length: 16 amino acids. Germline lookup yields CDR1 MNHEY and CDR2 SMNVEV (reference sequence). The CDR3 nucleotides are TGTGCCAGCAACCCCGGTGCGGGGGAGACCACAGATACGCAGTATTTT. Translating gives CASNPGAGETTDTQYF.

The rearrangement joins TRBV11-1 to TRBJ2-3, with 9 nucleotides matching TRBD2. V shed 5 bases and J 4 bases; nucleotides not matched to a gene: 4. The germline V gene has CDR1 SGHAT and CDR2 FQDESV (reference sequence). The CDR3 covers 14 residues. This CDR3 reads CASSPRTSADTQYF. For the CDR3, the DNA is TGTGCCAGCAGCCCGAGGACTAGCGCAGATACGCAGTATTTT.

CDR3 bases: TGTGCCAGTAGTCTCTGGACTGCCGCGAACACCGGGGAGCTGTTTTTT. Translating it yields CASSLWTAANTGELFF. The chain is built from TRBV19 and TRBJ2-2; D possibly corresponds to TRBD2 (5 bases). The germline V and J ends were trimmed by 5 bases and 0 bases, with 13 bases remaining between them. The CDR3 is made up of 16 amino acids. Germline-derived CDR1 and CDR2 are LNHDA and SQIVND (reference sequence).

This clone was observed once. This chain links TRBV11-2 with TRBJ2-1; D is possibly TRBD2 (5 bases). CDR1 is SGHAT, CDR2 FQNNGV, per germline. This CDR3 is 16 amino acids long. V was trimmed by 4 bases and J by 2 bases, leaving 15 bases between them. DNA for the CDR3: TGTGCCAGCAGCTCCCCAGCGGATAGGACCTACAATGAGCAGTTCTTC. This gives the protein CASSSPADRTYNEQFF. Using reference TRBV11-2 and TRBJ2-1 for the parts outside the CDR3, the full variable domain is EAGVAQSPRYKIIEKRQSVAFWCNPISGHATLYWYQQILGQGPKLLIQFQNNGVVDDSQLPKDRFSAERLKGVDSTLKIQPAKLEDSAVYLCASSSPADRTYNEQFFGPGTRLTVL.

The chain links TRBV28 to TRBJ1-2, with a weak D call TRBD1 (6 bases). The ends were cut back, 9 bases at V and 4 bases at J, with 15 bases in the middle. There are 13 residues in the CDR3. CDR1 and CDR2 (germline): MDHEN, SYDVKM. The CDR3 reads CASRLGTSYGYTF. CDR3 in DNA: TGTGCCAGTAGATTGGGGACAAGCTATGGCTACACCTTC.

This clone was recorded only once. The chain is built from TRBV6-5 and TRBJ1-5, with no clear D. CDR3 length: 13 amino acids. Trimming took 4 bases from V and 2 from J, leaving 6 bases between them. Germline values: CDR1 MNHEY, CDR2 SVGAGI. The DNA of the CDR3 is TGTGCCAGCAGTTCTGGCCGCAATCAGCCCCAGCATTTT. Its protein is CASSSGRNQPQHF.

The rearrangement links TRBV2 to TRBJ2-5; no clear D. Per the germline V gene, CDR1 is SNHLY and CDR2 is FYNNEI. The germline V and J ends were trimmed by 8 bases and 5 bases, with 6 bases remaining between them. The CDR3 extends over 10 amino acids. Here the CDR3 reads CASGRETQYF. The CDR3 DNA is TGTGCCAGCGGCAGGGAGACCCAGTACTTC. Drawing the rest from reference TRBV2 and TRBJ2-5, the complete variable domain is EPEVTQTPSHQVTQMGQEVILRCVPISNHLYFYWYRQILGQKVEFLVSFYNNEISEKSEIFDDQFSVERPDGSNFTLKIRSTKLEDSAMYFCASGRETQYFGPGTRLLVL.

For the CDR3, the DNA is TGTGCCAGCAGTGACATCCGGACAGTTCGCAATCAGCCCCAGCATTTT. It encodes CASSDIRTVRNQPQHF. V is TRBV6-1 and J is TRBJ1-5; tentatively, D is TRBD1 (6 bases). The germline gives CDR1 MNHNS, CDR2 SASEGT. The CDR3 is made up of 16 amino acids. Between the trimmed V and J ends, which lost 3 bases and 2 bases, there was a span of 14 bases.

The chain combines TRBV6-5 with TRBJ2-2; 11 nucleotides agree with TRBD1. The CDR3 totals 14 residues. Germline V gene sequence: CDR1 MNHEY, CDR2 SVGAGI. J lost 7 bases, V lost 6 bases, and 4 bases had no gene match. The CDR3 is CASRGQGAVGELFF. The CDR3 DNA is TGTGCCAGCAGAGGACAGGGGGCAGTCGGGGAGCTGTTTTTT.

This chain links TRBV5-1 with TRBJ1-1, with 7 bases identical to TRBD1. Unmatched junction bases numbered 4, after V lost 4 bases and J lost 4 bases. Germline values: CDR1 SGHRS, CDR2 YFSETQ. CDR3 size: 13 residues. CDR3 bases: TGCGCCAGCAGCCAGGGGGGACCCACTGAAGCTTTCTTT. Residues: CASSQGGPTEAFF.

The rearrangement joins TRBV28 to TRBJ1-5; a possible D gene is TRBD1 (6 bases). The germline V and J ends were trimmed by 5 bases and 6 bases, with 17 bases remaining between them. Germline CDR1 reads MDHEN; CDR2 reads SYDVKM. This CDR3 is built from 15 residues. CDR3 protein: CASSTLEGGGQPQHF. The CDR3 region has the DNA TGTGCCAGCAGTACCCTCGAGGGGGGGGGTCAGCCCCAGCATTTT.

The J gene is TRBJ1-1, the V gene TRBV5-6; 8 bases line up with TRBD1. The CDR3 consists of 14 residues. Unmatched junction bases numbered 3, after V lost 1 base and J lost 4 bases. The germline CDR1 and CDR2 sequences are SGHDT and YYEEEE. CDR3 DNA: TGTGCCAGCAGCTTGATTACAGGGGGCACTGAAGCTTTCTTT. This gives the protein CASSLITGGTEAFF.

The CDR3 DNA reads TGTGCCTGGGGTGGGGACAGGGCTCGGGATGGCTACACCTTC. Amino acid sequence: CAWGGDRARDGYTF. The chain joins TRBV30 to TRBJ1-2; TRBD1 matches 9 bases. This CDR3 contains 14 residues. V was pared by 5 bases and J by 6 bases, with 10 bases of the junction left unmatched. In germline, CDR1 is GTSNPN, CDR2 SVGIG (reference sequence).

In this sample, this clone turned up a few times. The chain carries TRBV6-2 or TRBV6-3 and TRBJ2-7, with D maybe TRBD2 (6 bases). Trimming stripped 2 bases from V and 1 base from J, with 21 bases between. The CDR3 sequence is 18 residues long. The germline gives CDR1 MNHEY, CDR2 SVGEGT. Here the CDR3 reads CASSYTPLLGSRSYEQYF. The CDR3 coding sequence is TGTGCCAGCAGTTACACCCCTCTCCTCGGGAGTCGTTCCTACGAGCAGTACTTC.

The chain combines TRBV12-3 or TRBV12-4 with TRBJ2-1; possible D gene TRBD1, 5 bases. Trimming removed 3 bases at V and 8 bases at J, with 11 bases between. This CDR3 is built from 13 residues. The CDR3 spells CASSFDRSHEQFF. For the CDR3, the DNA is TGTGCCAGCAGTTTTGACAGATCCCATGAGCAGTTCTTC.

The rearrangement links TRBV11-3 to TRBJ1-2; no reliable D call. The CDR3 consists of 14 residues. The germline V and J ends were trimmed by 2 bases and 13 bases, with 20 bases remaining between them. Looked up from germline, CDR1 is SGHNT and CDR2 is YENEEA. The CDR3 loop reads CASSLIPQEGASTF. As DNA, the CDR3 is TGTGCCAGCAGCTTAATCCCTCAGGAAGGTGCTTCCACCTTC.

In this sample, this clone turned up a few times. Relative to the germline gene, one junction end is altered; a read error may explain this. V usage is TRBV6-2 or TRBV6-3 and J usage is TRBJ1-2, with 11 bases matching TRBD1. The CDR3 length is 15 residues. Germline CDR1 is MNHEY and CDR2 is SVGEGT. The CDR3 spells CASSYSDRGPPCYTF. The CDR3 bases are TGTGCCAGCAGCTACTCGGACAGGGGGCCCCCCTGCTACACCTTC.

The rearrangement links TRBV6-5 to TRBJ2-7; D is perhaps TRBD2 (5 bases). Germline V gives CDR1 MNHEY, CDR2 SVGAGI. This CDR3 has 13 amino acids. The ends were cut back, 2 bases at V and 2 bases at J, with 7 bases in the middle. CDR3 bases: TGTGCCAGCAGTTACGCGGGTCCCTACGAGCAGTACTTC. Amino acids: CASSYAGPYEQYF.

The chain has TRBV4-1 and TRBJ1-5; TRBD1 aligns across 9 bases. The CDR3 spans 15 residues. Germline V gene lookup returns CDR1 MGHRA and CDR2 YSYEKL. The trim removed 0 bases at V and 6 bases at J, leaving 3 bases unmatched. The CDR3 here is CASSQDGQGLQPQHF. The DNA of the CDR3 is TGCGCCAGCAGCCAAGATGGACAGGGGCTTCAGCCCCAGCATTTT.